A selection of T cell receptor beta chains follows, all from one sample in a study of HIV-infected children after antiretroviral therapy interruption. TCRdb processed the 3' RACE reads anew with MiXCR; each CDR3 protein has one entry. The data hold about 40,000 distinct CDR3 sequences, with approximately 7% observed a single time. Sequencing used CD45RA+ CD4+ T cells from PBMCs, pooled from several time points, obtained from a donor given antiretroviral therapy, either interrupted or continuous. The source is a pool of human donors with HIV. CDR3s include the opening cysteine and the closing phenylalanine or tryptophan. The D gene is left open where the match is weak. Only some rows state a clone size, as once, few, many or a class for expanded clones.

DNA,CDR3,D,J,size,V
TGTGCCAGCAGCCAAGGGGTTGATAGCAATCAGCCCCAGCATTTT,CASSQGVDSNQPQHF,.,TRBJ1-5,few,TRBV4-2
TGTGCCAGCAGCCCACAAACAGGCACTGAAGCTTTCTTT,CASSPQTGTEAFF,.,TRBJ1-1,few,TRBV7-6
TGTGCCAGCAGCCCCGTGGCCAGTGCGAGCTCCTACGAGCAGTACTTC,CASSPVASASSYEQYF,.,TRBJ2-7,many,TRBV11-2
TGTGCCAGCAGTTTACGGACAGGTTGGGGTGGCTACACCTTC,CASSLRTGWGGYTF,TRBD1,TRBJ1-2,many,TRBV27
TGCGCCAGCAGTGACTGGTTCGAGCAGTACTTC,CASSDWFEQYF,.,TRBJ2-7,many,TRBV10-2
TGTGCCAGCAGTGAGTCAAAAGACACCCAGTACTTT,CASSESKDTQYF,.,TRBJ2-5,medium-sized,TRBV6-6
TGTGCCAGCAGCTTAGTTTCCAGGGTGGTCGGCAATCAGCCCCAGCATTTT,CASSLVSRVVGNQPQHF,.,TRBJ1-5,few,TRBV7-8
TGCGCCAGCTGGGAAGGCTACGAGCAGTACTTC,CASWEGYEQYF,.,TRBJ2-7,many,TRBV4-3
TGTGCCAGCAGCCATATGATCGGAGATGGCTACACCTTC,CASSHMIGDGYTF,.,TRBJ1-2,.,TRBV3-1
TGTGCCAGCAACCCCAGGGCCATCAACTTC,CASNPRAINF,.,TRBJ2-7,many,TRBV12-3/TRBV12-4
TGTGCCAGCAGTTTTAGCGGGAGAGGCACAGATACGCAGTATTTT,CASSFSGRGTDTQYF,TRBD2,TRBJ2-3,many,TRBV27
TGTGCCAGCAGGAAACCGGGAGGGCGGGGAGAGACCCAGTACTTC,CASRKPGGRGETQYF,TRBD2,TRBJ2-5,many,TRBV11-2
TGTGCCAGCAGTTTAGCCTGGAGTCAAAACACCTTGTACTTT,CASSLAWSQNTLYF,.,TRBJ2-4,many,TRBV12-3/TRBV12-4
TGTGCCAGCAGCGAAACCGTCCCCCGAAACTCCCGGGTGGAAGCTTTCTTT,CASSETVPRNSRVEAFF,.,TRBJ1-1,medium-sized,TRBV2
TGTGCCAGCACCAGACAGGGACGCAATGAGCAGTTCTTC,CASTRQGRNEQFF,TRBD1,TRBJ2-1,many,TRBV6-2/TRBV6-3
TGTGCCAGCAAGGAAGCGGGGGGGTACAATGAGCAGTTCTTC,CASKEAGGYNEQFF,TRBD2,TRBJ2-1,many,TRBV12-3/TRBV12-4
TGTGACAGCTCTCTCGACTGGGGGGGCGCTGAACAGTACTTC,CDSSLDWGGAEQYF,.,TRBJ2-7,many,TRBV13
TGCAGCGCCGCAACAGGGACCCCCTTCACTGAAGCTTTCTTT,CSAATGTPFTEAFF,.,TRBJ1-1,.,TRBV29-1
TGTGCCAGCAGGGATGACGGGTGGGGTGAGCAGTTCTTC,CASRDDGWGEQFF,.,TRBJ2-1,many,TRBV2
TGTGCCAGCAGCTCAACTAGATCCTACGAGCAGTACTTC,CASSSTRSYEQYF,.,TRBJ2-7,few,TRBV7-2
TGTGCCAGCAGCCAAGATCCGGGGCTCCAGTACTTT,CASSQDPGLQYF,.,TRBJ2-5,many,TRBV4-1
TGTGCCAGCAGCTTCCCTATAAGCACAGATACGCAGTATTTT,CASSFPISTDTQYF,.,TRBJ2-3,.,TRBV7-2
TGTGCCAGCAGCTGGCGACTAGCGGGAGAGATAGATACGCAGTATTTT,CASSWRLAGEIDTQYF,TRBD2,TRBJ2-3,few,TRBV7-3
TGCGCCAGCAGCCTAGGGACTACACTGAACACAGATACGCAGTATTTT,CASSLGTTLNTDTQYF,TRBD2,TRBJ2-3,.,TRBV5-1
TGTGCCGGACGGCGCTCTACTAGAACGGGGCAAGAGACCCAGTACTTC,CAGRRSTRTGQETQYF,.,TRBJ2-5,many,TRBV2
TGTGCCTGGGGGGGACAGGGGAACACCTTGTACTTT,CAWGGQGNTLYF,TRBD1,TRBJ2-7,many,TRBV30
TGTGCCACCTCGGGACAGCCTACCTACGAGCAGTACTTC,CATSGQPTYEQYF,TRBD1,TRBJ2-7,many,TRBV28
TGCAGTGCTAGGGGTAACACTGAAGCTTTCTTT,CSARGNTEAFF,.,TRBJ1-1,many,TRBV20-1
TGTGCCAGCAGCTTGGGACAGGGCTCCTACAATGAGCAGTTCTTC,CASSLGQGSYNEQFF,TRBD1,TRBJ2-1,few,TRBV5-4
TGTGCCAGCAGCTCGCCTAGCGGGAGGGTACATGAGCAGTTCTTC,CASSSPSGRVHEQFF,TRBD2,TRBJ2-1,many,TRBV7-6
TGCAGTGCTAACCCCGAACACTACAATGAGCAGTTCTTC,CSANPEHYNEQFF,.,TRBJ2-1,many,TRBV20-1
TGCGCCAGCAGCCCGGGACACCGGGGTGGTGAAGCTTTCTTT,CASSPGHRGGEAFF,.,TRBJ1-1,few,TRBV4-3
TGCAGTGCTAGAGATCTTAAGACTAGCGGGAGGGCCTCAACAGATACGCAGTATTTT,CSARDLKTSGRASTDTQYF,TRBD2,TRBJ2-3,many,TRBV20-1
TGTGCCAGCAGCCTGCCAGCGAGGGGGTACACTCGGGATACGCAGTATTTT,CASSLPARGYTRDTQYF,.,TRBJ2-3,few,TRBV3-1
TGTGCCAGCAGTTACTACGCGGGGGGGCCCCATGAGCAGTTCTTC,CASSYYAGGPHEQFF,TRBD2,TRBJ2-1,many,TRBV6-7
TGCAGTGCTATCGTGGGAGGGGGTTTGGATGAGCAGTTCTTC,CSAIVGGGLDEQFF,.,TRBJ2-1,.,TRBV20-1
TGTGCCAGCTCACCACCGGAAAGGACCGCCTACGAGCAGTACTTC,CASSPPERTAYEQYF,.,TRBJ2-7,.,TRBV18
TGTGCCAGCAGCCCCTTGGGCAGGATCACTGAAGCTTTCTTT,CASSPLGRITEAFF,.,TRBJ1-1,.,TRBV27
TGTGCCAGCATCTCACGGGGGGGTTCCGGGGCCAACGTCCTGACTTTC,CASISRGGSGANVLTF,TRBD2,TRBJ2-6,.,TRBV6-5
TGTGCCAGCGGGGCAGGGAAACCCACAGATACGCAGTATTTT,CASGAGKPTDTQYF,.,TRBJ2-3,medium-sized,TRBV6-6